The 14 T cell receptor beta chains reported below all come from one sample, sequenced in a study of T-cell memory formation after mild COVID-19. Each CDR3 protein gets one entry after TCRdb re-called the 5' RACE reads with MiXCR. The profile shows more than 150,000 distinct CDR3 sequences, roughly 20% of them singletons. Material for sequencing was PBMCs or a T cell subset sorted from them (not recorded which). These receptors originate from a man aged 18 to 29 who had mild COVID-19 (a few samples of this study predate the infection). Cell type and time point are not known.

The chain has TRBV6-2 or TRBV6-3 and TRBJ2-1, with 8 bases identical to TRBD2. After removal of 6 bases from V and 9 bases from J, the junction contained 4 bases not matched to a gene. This CDR3 has 12 amino acids. Germline-derived CDR1 and CDR2 are MNHEY and SVGEGT. CDR3 sequence reads: CASSAGGGEQFF. CDR3 DNA sequence: TGTGCCAGCAGCGCGGGGGGTGGTGAGCAGTTCTTC.

This clonotype was seen at least ten times. The rearrangement joins TRBV6-2 or TRBV6-3 to TRBJ2-4; D ambiguous. V lost 10 bases, J lost 0 bases, and 13 bases lay in between. The CDR3 loop spans 14 amino acids. Germline V CDR1 and CDR2: MNHEY, SVGEGT. CDR3 in DNA: TGTGCCACCAGCATGGATTCAGCCAAAAACATTCAGTACTTC. The encoded protein is CATSMDSAKNIQYF.

This clonotype was seen only a few times. The V gene is TRBV12-3 or TRBV12-4, the J gene TRBJ2-7; D gene ambiguous. CDR3 size: 14 residues. V lost 8 bases to trimming and J lost 0 bases, with 14 bases between them. CDR3 residues: CASPSGRSSYEQYF. In DNA, the CDR3 is TGTGCCAGCCCCTCCGGCAGGAGCTCCTACGAGCAGTACTTC.

The chain links TRBV6-6 to TRBJ2-4; D might be TRBD1 or TRBD2, each matching 5 bases. Trimming shortened V by 0 bases and J by 5 bases, and 14 bases separated the two germline ends. CDR1 MNHNY and CDR2 SVGAGI come from the germline V gene (reference sequence). The CDR3 is 16 residues long. CDR3 in amino acids: CASSYSQGPAQNIQYF. In nucleotides, the CDR3 is TGTGCCAGCAGTTACTCTCAGGGACCGGCCCAAAACATTCAGTACTTC.

The V call is TRBV7-9, the J call TRBJ1-6, with 8 bases matching TRBD1. The CDR3 sequence is 14 residues long. From germline, CDR1 is SEHNR and CDR2 FQNEAQ (reference sequence). With V trimmed by 5 bases and J by 10 bases, 7 bases remained unmatched. The CDR3 spells CASSRTGQGSPLHF. The CDR3 DNA sequence: TGTGCCAGCAGCCGGACAGGGCAAGGATCACCCCTCCACTTT. The full variable domain, rest sourced from reference TRBV7-9 and TRBJ1-6, is DTGVSQNPRHKITKRGQNVTFRCDPISEHNRLYWYRQTLGQGPEFLTYFQNEAQLEKSRLLSDRFSAERPKGSFSTLEIQRTEQGDSAMYLCASSRTGQGSPLHFGNGTRLTVT.

This clonotype was seen a handful of times. The rearrangement uses TRBV7-2 and TRBJ2-1; 10 bases are shared with TRBD1. V lost 1 base to trimming and J lost 2 bases; unmatched junction nucleotides: 2. Looked up from germline, CDR1 is SGHTA and CDR2 is FQGNSA. The CDR3 has 16 amino acids. The DNA for the CDR3 is TGTGCCAGCAGCTTAGTTGGGACAGGGGCCTACAATGAGCAGTTCTTC. Protein product: CASSLVGTGAYNEQFF. Looking up the rest from reference TRBV7-2 and TRBJ2-1 gives the full variable domain: GAGVSQSPSNKVTEKGKDVELRCDPISGHTALYWYRQSLGQGLEFLIYFQGNSAPDKSGLPSDRFSAERTGGSVSTLTIQRTQQEDSAVYLCASSLVGTGAYNEQFFGPGTRLTVL.

This chain joins TRBV20-1 and TRBJ2-1; TRBD1 agrees at 7 bases. The ends lost 4 bases at V and 9 bases at J; junction bases unmatched: 9. The CDR3 totals 13 residues. Germline V gene data show CDR1 as DFQATT and CDR2 as SNEGSKA (reference sequence). The CDR3 DNA follows: TGCAGTGCTACTATACAGGGGCAGGGTGAGCAGTTCTTC. This gives the protein CSATIQGQGEQFF.

This clonotype occurred many times. This chain links TRBV6-2 or TRBV6-3 with TRBJ1-2; D uncertain. V dropped 2 bases and J dropped 4 bases, with 8 bases sitting between them. Germline CDR1 MNHEY, CDR2 SVGEGT. The CDR3 loop spans 13 amino acids. Written as DNA, the CDR3 is TGTGCCAGCAGTTACACCGGACCCTATGGCTACACCTTC. It translates to CASSYTGPYGYTF.

Only a few counts were recorded for this clonotype. J is TRBJ1-1 and V is TRBV12-3 or TRBV12-4, with D perhaps matching TRBD1 (6 bases). V gave up 4 bases and J gave up 4 bases, with 10 bases separating them. CDR3 length: 13 amino acids. The CDR3 here is CASSSQQGTEAFF. The CDR3 DNA reads TGTGCCAGCAGTTCCCAACAGGGCACTGAAGCTTTCTTT.

The chain carries TRBV20-1 and TRBJ2-3, with D perhaps matching TRBD1 or TRBD2 (5 bases each). Trimming removed 6 bases from V and 4 bases from J, with 11 bases in between. Germline assignment: CDR1 DFQATT and CDR2 SNEGSKA (reference sequence). The CDR3 sequence is 12 residues long. CDR3 sequence (DNA): TGCAGTGCCTTGCTGGGGGCAGATACGCAGTATTTT. Its translation is CSALLGADTQYF.

The table lists this clonotype with many counts. The rearrangement joins TRBV7-2 to TRBJ2-7; TRBD1 might be the D (6 bases). CDR3 size: 16 residues. Trimming shortened V by 5 bases and J by 1 base, and 18 bases separated the two germline ends. Germline CDR1 SGHTA, CDR2 FQGNSA. CDR3 in DNA: TGTGCCAGCAGCCGATCCGGGACAAGAGATTCCTACGAGCAGTACTTC. This gives the protein CASSRSGTRDSYEQYF.

The V call is TRBV20-1, the J call TRBJ1-4, with 7 nucleotides matching TRBD1. Germline lookup yields CDR1 DFQATT and CDR2 SNEGSKA (reference sequence). The CDR3 runs to 13 residues. Trimming at V came to 7 bases and at J to 5 bases, leaving 7 bases not matched to a gene. The CDR3, as DNA: TGCAGTGGAAGGGACAGTCTGAATGAAAAACTGTTTTTT. This translates into CSGRDSLNEKLFF.

A single count supports this clonotype. CDR3 loop: CASSVALGLAGGETQYF. CDR3 nucleotide sequence: TGTGCCAGCAGCGTAGCTTTGGGACTAGCGGGGGGAGAGACCCAGTACTTC. V usage is TRBV9 and J usage is TRBJ2-5; 15 bases map to TRBD2. The germline V gene has CDR1 SGDLS and CDR2 YYNGEE. V gave up 0 bases and J gave up 4 bases; unmatched junction bases: 4. The CDR3 spans 17 residues.

Only a few counts were recorded for this clonotype. The V call is TRBV4-1, the J call TRBJ2-7, with no clear D. V was shortened by 2 bases and J by 5 bases, with 10 bases between the two germline ends. The CDR3 sequence is 13 residues long. Germline loops: CDR1 MGHRA, CDR2 YSYEKL. The CDR3 nucleotides are TGCGCCAGCAGCCAACTGGGATCCCACGAGCAGTACTTC. Residues: CASSQLGSHEQYF.